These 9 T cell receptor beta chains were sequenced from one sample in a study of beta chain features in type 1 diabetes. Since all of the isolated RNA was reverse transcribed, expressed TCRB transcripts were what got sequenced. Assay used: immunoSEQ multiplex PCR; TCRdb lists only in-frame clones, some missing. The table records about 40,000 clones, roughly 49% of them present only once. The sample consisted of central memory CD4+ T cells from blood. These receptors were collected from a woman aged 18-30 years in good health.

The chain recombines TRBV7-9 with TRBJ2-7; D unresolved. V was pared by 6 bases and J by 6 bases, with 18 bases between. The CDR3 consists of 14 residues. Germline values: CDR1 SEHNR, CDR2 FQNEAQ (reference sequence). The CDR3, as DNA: TGTGCCAGCAGGAGAGGTGGAATCCCTCTCGAGCAGTACTTC. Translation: CASRRGGIPLEQYF.

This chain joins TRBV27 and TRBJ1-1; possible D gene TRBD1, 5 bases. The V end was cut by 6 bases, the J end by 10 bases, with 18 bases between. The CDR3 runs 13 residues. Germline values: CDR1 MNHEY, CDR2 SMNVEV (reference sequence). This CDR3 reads CASSFSGTGGAFF. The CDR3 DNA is TGTGCCAGCAGCTTTTCCGGGACTGGGGGAGCTTTCTTT.

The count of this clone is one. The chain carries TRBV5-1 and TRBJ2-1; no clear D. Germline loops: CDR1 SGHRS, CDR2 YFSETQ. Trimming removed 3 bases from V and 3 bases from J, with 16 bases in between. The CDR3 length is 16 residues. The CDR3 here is CASSSQTTTSYNEQFF. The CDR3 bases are TGCGCCAGCAGCTCCCAAACTACCACCAGCTACAATGAGCAGTTCTTC.

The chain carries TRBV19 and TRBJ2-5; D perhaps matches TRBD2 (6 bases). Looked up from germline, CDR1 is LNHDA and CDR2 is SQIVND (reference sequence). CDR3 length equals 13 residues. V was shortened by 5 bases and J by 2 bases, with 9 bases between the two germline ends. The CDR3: CASSLGLQETQYF. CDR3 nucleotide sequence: TGTGCCAGTAGTCTCGGACTACAAGAGACCCAGTACTTC.

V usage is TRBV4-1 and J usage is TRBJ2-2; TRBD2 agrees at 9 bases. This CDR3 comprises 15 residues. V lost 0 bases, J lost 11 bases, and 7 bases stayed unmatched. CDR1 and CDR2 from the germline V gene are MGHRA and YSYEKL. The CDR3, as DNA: TGCGCCAGCAGCCAAGATGTAGGTAGCGGGAGCGAGCTGTTTTTT. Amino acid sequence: CASSQDVGSGSELFF.

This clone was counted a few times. The CDR3 region is CASSLSLSTDTQYF. The CDR3 nucleotides are TGTGCCAGCAGCTTGAGTCTGAGCACAGATACGCAGTATTTT. The chain has TRBV7-6 and TRBJ2-3, with no clear D. V lost 3 bases and J 0 bases, leaving 7 bases between the germline ends. Germline V gene data show CDR1 as SGHVS and CDR2 as FNYEAQ. The CDR3 is made up of 14 amino acids.

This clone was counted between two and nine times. The CDR3 region is CASSLASGRDTYEQYF. DNA for the CDR3: TGTGCCAGCAGCTTAGCATCCGGGCGGGATACCTACGAGCAGTACTTC. This sequence joins TRBV13 and TRBJ2-7; D perhaps matches TRBD2 (6 bases). Looked up from germline, CDR1 is PRHDT and CDR2 is FYEKMQ (reference sequence). Trimming removed 1 base at V and 2 bases at J, with 15 bases between. The CDR3 length is 16 residues.

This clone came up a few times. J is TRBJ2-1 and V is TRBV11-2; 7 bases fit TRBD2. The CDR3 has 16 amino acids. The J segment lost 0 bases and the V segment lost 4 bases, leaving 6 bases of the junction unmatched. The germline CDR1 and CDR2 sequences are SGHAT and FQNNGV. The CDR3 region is CASSSPSGISYNEQFF. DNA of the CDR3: TGTGCCAGCAGCTCCCCGAGCGGGATCTCCTACAATGAGCAGTTCTTC.

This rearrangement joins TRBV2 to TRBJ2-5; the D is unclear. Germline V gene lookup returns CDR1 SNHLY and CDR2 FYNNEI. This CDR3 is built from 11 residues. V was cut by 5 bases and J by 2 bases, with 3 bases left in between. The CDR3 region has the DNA TGTGCCAGCAGTCAACAAGAGACCCAGTACTTC. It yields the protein CASSQQETQYF.